The 8 T cell receptor beta chains in this list originate from one sample, sequenced in a study of blood T cells in healthy people across ages. Combining a sample-barcoded 5' primer with a J-beta primer mix, a second PCR ran for roughly 6 to 12 cycles. TCRdb itself ran the 5' RACE reads through MiXCR, one entry per CDR3 protein. The sample includes roughly 730,000 distinct CDR3 sequences, 56% seen only once; the top ten take roughly 25%. The sequencing sample was made of blood. These receptors were obtained from a man aged 40-49 years in good health.

The CDR3 sequence: CASITNFGGKAFF. The CDR3 DNA is TGTGCCAGCATCACGAACTTTGGGGGAAAGGCTTTCTTT. V gene TRBV28 combines with J gene TRBJ1-1, with D maybe TRBD1 (5 bases). With 7 bases removed from V and 11 bases from J, the gap between germline ends came to 20 bases. The CDR3 covers 13 residues. Germline assignment: CDR1 MDHEN and CDR2 SYDVKM.

V is TRBV6-5 and J is TRBJ2-7; 7 bases line up with TRBD1. Germline V gives CDR1 MNHEY, CDR2 SVGAGI. This CDR3 is 15 amino acids long. The V segment lost 5 bases and the J segment 3 bases; nucleotides outside the gene matches: 10. The CDR3: CASSLDRDGYYEQYF. CDR3 bases: TGTGCCAGCAGTCTAGACAGGGACGGGTACTACGAGCAGTACTTC.

This rearrangement joins TRBV12-5 to TRBJ2-7; 12 bases align to TRBD1. Losses at the gene ends were 2 bases for V and 4 bases for J; bases not matched to a gene: 3. The CDR3 spans 15 residues. The germline V gene encodes CDR1 LGHNT and CDR2 FRNRAP. CDR3 protein: CASGLRDRGLYEQYF. The DNA for the CDR3 is TGTGCTAGTGGTTTGAGGGACAGGGGGCTTTACGAGCAGTACTTC.

The chain recombines TRBV5-1 with TRBJ2-7; D not resolved. The CDR3 runs to 13 residues. Trimming left V 4 bases short and J 6 bases short, with 14 bases between. CDR1 and CDR2 from the germline V gene are SGHRS and YFSETQ. As DNA, the CDR3 is TGCGCCAGCAGCCTTATAGGAACGGTCGAGCAGTACTTC. This encodes CASSLIGTVEQYF.

This sequence joins TRBV15 and TRBJ2-1; tentatively, D is TRBD2 (5 bases). Germline CDR1 is LNHNV and CDR2 is YYDKDF (reference sequence). The CDR3 length is 15 residues. V was trimmed by 7 bases and J by 1 base, leaving 14 bases between them. The chain's CDR3 is CATISGIESYNEQFF. Written as DNA, the CDR3 is TGTGCCACCATCTCCGGGATCGAATCCTACAATGAGCAGTTCTTC.

This clonotype was seen only a few times. The chain has TRBV7-8 and TRBJ1-6; D not certain. Deletions cut 1 base from V and 6 bases from J, with 4 bases between. Germline-derived CDR1 and CDR2 are SGHVS and FQNEAQ. This CDR3 is 13 amino acids long. The CDR3 spells CASSLVGNSPLHF. The DNA of the CDR3 is TGTGCCAGCAGCTTAGTGGGTAATTCACCCCTCCACTTT. The variable domain in full, completed from reference TRBV7-8 and TRBJ1-6, reads GAGVSQSPRYKVAKRGQDVALRCDPISGHVSLFWYQQALGQGPEFLTYFQNEAQLDKSGLPSDRFFAERPEGSVSTLKIQRTQQEDSAVYLCASSLVGNSPLHFGNGTRLTVT.

The count of this clonotype is one. The chain uses TRBV5-6 and TRBJ1-1; TRBD1 agrees at 9 bases. Germline loops: CDR1 SGHDT, CDR2 YYEEEE. V was pared by 2 bases and J by 4 bases, with 3 bases of the junction left unmatched. This CDR3 region has 14 residues. The CDR3, as DNA: TGTGCCAGCAGCTTTCCGACAGGGGGCACTGAAGCTTTCTTT. This translates into CASSFPTGGTEAFF.

This clonotype was observed a few times. The chain recombines TRBV28 with TRBJ2-7, with D perhaps given as TRBD1 or TRBD2 (5 bases each). The CDR3 length is 14 residues. V gave up 7 bases and J gave up 0 bases, with 13 bases separating them. Germline V gene data show CDR1 as MDHEN and CDR2 as SYDVKM. The DNA for the CDR3 is TGTGCCAGCATTGGGACCTATGACTCCTACGAGCAGTACTTC. Its translation is CASIGTYDSYEQYF.